This TCR beta chain stems from a study of blood T cells in healthy people across ages. Study-wide background: Per two T cells, about one barcoded beta molecule was captured through template switching.

Each donor had approximately 10 milliliters of peripheral blood drawn. Per germline, CDR1 MDHEN and CDR2 SYDVKM. CDR3 length: 17 residues. The V gene end was trimmed by 3 bases and the J gene end by 2 bases; junction bases not matched to a gene: 11. Study findings and constraints: With age, beta diversity per million T cells declined roughly linearly, significantly by approximately 40. Greater diversity and more naive CD4+ cells were seen in long-lived donors than in aged donors.

This clonotype has a count of ten or more. As yet, its antigen is unknown. A J-beta primer mix and a sample-barcoded 5' primer were used in a second PCR of roughly 6 to 11 cycles. TCRdb re-called the 5' RACE reads through MiXCR, storing one row per CDR3 protein. This sample has about 680,000 distinct CDR3 sequences, with roughly 49% found just once. Sequences were obtained from blood. The TCR comes from a woman aged 55 to 70 in good health. The J gene is TRBJ2-3, the V gene TRBV28; 7 bases fit TRBD2. CDR3 amino acids: CASSLIREAGITDTQYF. The CDR3 DNA sequence: TGTGCCAGCAGTTTGATCCGGGAAGCGGGAATCACAGATACGCAGTATTTT.